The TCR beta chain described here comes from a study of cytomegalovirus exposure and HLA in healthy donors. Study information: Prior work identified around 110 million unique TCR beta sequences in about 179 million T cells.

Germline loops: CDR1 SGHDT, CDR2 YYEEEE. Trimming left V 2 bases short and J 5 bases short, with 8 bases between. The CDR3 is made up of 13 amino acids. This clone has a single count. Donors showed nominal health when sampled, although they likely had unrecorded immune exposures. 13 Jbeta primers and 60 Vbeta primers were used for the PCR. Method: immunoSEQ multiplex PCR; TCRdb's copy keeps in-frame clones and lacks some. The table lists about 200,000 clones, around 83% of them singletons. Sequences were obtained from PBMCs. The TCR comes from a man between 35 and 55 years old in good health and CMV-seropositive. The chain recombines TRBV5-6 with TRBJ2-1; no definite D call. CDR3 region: CASSLLGDNEQFF. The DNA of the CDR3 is TGTGCCAGCAGCTTACTCGGAGACAATGAGCAGTTCTTC.